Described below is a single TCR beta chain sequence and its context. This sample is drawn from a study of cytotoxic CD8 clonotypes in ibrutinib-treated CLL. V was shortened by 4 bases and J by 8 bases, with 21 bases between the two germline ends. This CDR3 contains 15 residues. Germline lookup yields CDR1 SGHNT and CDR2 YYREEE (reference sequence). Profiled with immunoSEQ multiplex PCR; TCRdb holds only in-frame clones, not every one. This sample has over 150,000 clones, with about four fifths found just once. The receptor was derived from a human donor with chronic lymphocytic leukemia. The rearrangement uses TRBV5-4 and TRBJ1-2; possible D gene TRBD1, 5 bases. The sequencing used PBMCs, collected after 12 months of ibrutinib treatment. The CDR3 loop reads CASSQDPGGVAGYTF. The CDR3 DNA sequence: TGTGCCAGCAGCCAAGATCCCGGGGGAGTGGCGGGCTACACCTTC. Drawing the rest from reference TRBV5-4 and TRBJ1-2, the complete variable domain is ETGVTQSPTHLIKTRGQQVTLRCSSQSGHNTVSWYQQALGQGPQFIFQYYREEENGRGNFPPRFSGLQFPNYSSELNVNALELDDSALYLCASSQDPGGVAGYTFGSGTRLTVV.